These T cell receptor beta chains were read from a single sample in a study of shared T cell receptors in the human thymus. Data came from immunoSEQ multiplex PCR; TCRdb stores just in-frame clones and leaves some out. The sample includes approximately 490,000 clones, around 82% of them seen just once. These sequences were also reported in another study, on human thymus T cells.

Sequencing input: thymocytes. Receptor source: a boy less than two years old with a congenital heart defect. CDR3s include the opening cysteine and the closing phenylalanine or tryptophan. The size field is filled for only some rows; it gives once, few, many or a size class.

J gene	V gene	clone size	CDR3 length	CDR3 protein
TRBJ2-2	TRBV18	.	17	CASPGLEVAENTGELFF
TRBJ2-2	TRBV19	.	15	CATLGRGRGTGELFF
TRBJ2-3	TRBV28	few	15	CASSLTGAETDTQYF
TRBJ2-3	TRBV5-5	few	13	CASQAGTRDTQYF
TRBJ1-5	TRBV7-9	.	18	CASSLVGQGDSYNQPQHF
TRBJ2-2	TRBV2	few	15	CASSRLASATGELFF
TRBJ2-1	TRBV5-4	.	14	CASSPAQGPNEQFF
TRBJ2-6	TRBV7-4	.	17	CASSTQGDPSGANVLTF
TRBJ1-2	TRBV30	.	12	CAWSSEGVGYTF
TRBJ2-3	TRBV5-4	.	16	CASSFLEREGPDTQYF
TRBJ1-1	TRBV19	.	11	CASGGAPEAFF
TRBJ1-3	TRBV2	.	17	CASITSEGLSSGNTIYF